The following is a T cell receptor beta chain sequence with its context. This may arise from a read error, as a much more abundant clone is one base away. The CDR3 length is 13 residues. CDR1 and CDR2 from the germline V gene are SGHDN and FVKESK. These data are taken from a study of patients and donors after allogeneic stem cell transplantation. TCRdb re-called the RT-PCR reads through MiXCR, storing one row per CDR3 protein. The data show roughly 880,000 distinct CDR3 sequences, with approximately 19% seen just once and 5% to 6.5% held by the top ten. Input material: blood, either unsorted or a sorted T cell fraction (not recorded which). The rearrangement links TRBV14 to TRBJ2-1; D is ambiguous. This TCR was sampled from a human donor who was either an allogeneic HSCT recipient or a stem cell or donor lymphocyte infusion donor (not recorded which). It is not recorded whose cells these are; they may come from a transplant donor. CDR3 sequence (DNA): TGTGTCAGCAGCACTACCCTTTACAATGAGCAGTTCTTC. It specifies CVSSTTLYNEQFF.